The next 21 T cell receptor beta chains were all read from a single sample in a study of shared clonotypes between healthy human individuals. Clones were read by immunoSEQ multiplex PCR, and TCRdb kept only the in-frame ones, dropping some. The sample lists about 1.5 million clones, nearly 99% occurring once. Material: naive CD4+ T cells sorted from blood. Subset: CD45RA+ positively selected. The source of these receptors is a man younger than 40 in good health.

V and J are TRBV13 and TRBJ1-1, with D possibly matching TRBD1 (6 bases). This CDR3 is built from 15 residues. Germline-derived CDR1 and CDR2 are PRHDT and FYEKMQ (reference sequence). Trimming stripped 6 bases from V and 4 bases from J, with 18 bases between. The CDR3 spells CASRGTNSGITEAFF. In DNA form, the CDR3 reads TGTGCCAGCAGAGGGACAAATTCGGGGATCACTGAAGCTTTCTTT.

The V and J genes are TRBV30 and TRBJ1-4, with a tentative D call TRBD1 (6 bases). This CDR3 region has 14 residues. The V gene lost 2 bases and the J gene lost 3 bases, with 10 bases spanning the gap. The germline V gene has CDR1 GTSNPN and CDR2 SVGIG (reference sequence). In DNA form, the CDR3 reads TGTGCCTGGAGTATAAAGGGGGCTAATGAAAAACTGTTTTTT. This encodes CAWSIKGANEKLFF.

To note about this clone: The identical CDR3 is also encoded by other nucleotide sequences in the sample. The V and J genes are TRBV18 and TRBJ1-2; a weak D match, TRBD1 (5 bases). The CDR3 is 16 amino acids. Germline V gene sequence: CDR1 KGHSH, CDR2 LQKENI. Trimming removed 0 bases from V and 0 bases from J, with 11 bases in between. The CDR3 here is CASSPPGKGTNYGYTF. The CDR3 DNA follows: TGTGCCAGCTCACCACCCGGAAAGGGGACTAACTATGGCTACACCTTC. The complete variable domain, with remaining parts taken from reference TRBV18 and TRBJ1-2, reads NAGVMQNPRHLVRRRGQEARLRCSPMKGHSHVYWYRQLPEEGLKFMVYLQKENIIDESGMPKERFSAEFPKEGPSILRIQQVVRGDSAAYFCASSPPGKGTNYGYTFGSGTRLTVV.

This rearrangement joins TRBV15 to TRBJ2-7; D call uncertain. The germline V gene encodes CDR1 LNHNV and CDR2 YYDKDF (reference sequence). The CDR3 covers 13 residues. V was shortened by 0 bases and J by 6 bases, with 9 bases between the two germline ends. CDR3 nucleotides: TGTGCCACCAGCAGAGATCACCATCCCGAGCAGTACTTC. Encoded protein: CATSRDHHPEQYF.

This clone was detected only once. The V call is TRBV15, the J call TRBJ2-7; D unresolved. Germline V gene lookup returns CDR1 LNHNV and CDR2 YYDKDF (reference sequence). This CDR3 has 11 amino acids. V lost 9 bases, J lost 6 bases, and 12 bases lay in between. The CDR3 DNA reads as TGTGCCACTTCTCTCCTAGGCGAGCAGTACTTC. Translation gives CATSLLGEQYF.

This clone was recorded only once. The V call is TRBV5-4, the J call TRBJ2-3, with a tentative D call TRBD1 (5 bases). The germline V gene has CDR1 SGHNT and CDR2 YYREEE (reference sequence). V lost 0 bases, J lost 4 bases, and 15 bases lay in between. The CDR3 contains 16 residues. The CDR3 spells CASSLDPLVGADTQYF. In DNA, the CDR3 is TGTGCCAGCAGCTTGGACCCCCTAGTAGGGGCAGATACGCAGTATTTT.

In this sample, this clone turned up once. CDR3 nucleotide sequence: TGTGCCAGCCGGGCAGCTAACTATGGCTACACCTTC. It is translated as CASRAANYGYTF. This sequence joins TRBV28 and TRBJ1-2, with no clear D. Between the trimmed V and J ends, which lost 8 bases and 0 bases, there was a span of 7 bases. CDR1 MDHEN and CDR2 SYDVKM come from the germline V gene. The CDR3 covers 12 residues.

This chain uses TRBV7-3 with TRBJ2-1; TRBD1 agrees at 7 bases. The V segment lost 2 bases and the J segment 6 bases; nucleotides outside the gene matches: 4. CDR3 length: 14 residues. Germline CDR1 SGHTA, CDR2 FQGTGA. CDR3 protein: CASSLSGTANEQFF. CDR3 nucleotides: TGTGCCAGCAGCTTATCGGGGACAGCCAATGAGCAGTTCTTC.

Remarks on this clone: This sample includes further DNA sequences coding for the same CDR3. This chain uses TRBV5-1 with TRBJ1-1; 8 positions match TRBD1. CDR3 length: 13 amino acids. Germline values: CDR1 SGHRS, CDR2 YFSETQ. V lost 7 bases to trimming and J lost 2 bases; unmatched junction nucleotides: 4. The DNA of the CDR3 is TGCGCCAGCTCGGGACAGGTAAACACTGAAGCTTTCTTT. This gives the protein CASSGQVNTEAFF.

The chain uses TRBV6-6 and TRBJ2-7; 12 positions match TRBD2. CDR1 MNHNY and CDR2 SVGAGI come from the germline V gene (reference sequence). This CDR3 spans 14 amino acids. Germline trimming cut 9 bases from V and 6 bases from J; bases unmatched to any gene: 9. Written as DNA, the CDR3 is TGTGCCAGTAGACTAGCGGGAGAAAACAGCGAGCAGTACTTC. Residues: CASRLAGENSEQYF.

The V and J genes are TRBV11-2 and TRBJ2-2; D gene ambiguous. The CDR3 extends over 19 amino acids. Germline V CDR1 and CDR2: SGHAT, FQNNGV. The ends were cut back, 5 bases at V and 1 base at J, with 23 bases in the middle. The CDR3 sequence: CASSHTAKGWFVNTGELFF. In DNA, the CDR3 is TGTGCCAGCAGCCACACCGCAAAAGGGTGGTTTGTGAACACCGGGGAGCTGTTTTTT.

The genes are TRBV9 and TRBJ2-3; D perhaps matches TRBD2 (5 bases). The germline V gene encodes CDR1 SGDLS and CDR2 YYNGEE. V was clipped by 0 bases and J by 2 bases, with 10 bases between them. The CDR3 loop spans 15 amino acids. The CDR3 spells CASSVEDGNTDTQYF. The CDR3 DNA follows: TGTGCCAGCAGCGTAGAGGACGGGAACACAGATACGCAGTATTTT.

In DNA, the CDR3 is TGTGCCTGGAACCCGGGAGGGCTAGGCTACAATGAGCAGTTCTTC. Translating gives CAWNPGGLGYNEQFF. This chain links TRBV30 with TRBJ2-1; 8 bases align to TRBD2. The CDR3 covers 15 residues. The V and J ends lost 4 bases and 3 bases, in that order; junction bases with no gene match: 8. Germline V CDR1 and CDR2: GTSNPN, SVGIG (reference sequence).

The genes are TRBV29-1 and TRBJ2-1; 9 bases are shared with TRBD1. Germline V gives CDR1 SQVTM, CDR2 ANQGSEA. V gave up 7 bases and J gave up 1 base; unmatched junction bases: 5. The CDR3 runs 14 residues. The CDR3 is CSARTGESYNEQFF. The CDR3 DNA sequence: TGCAGCGCCCGGACAGGGGAATCCTACAATGAGCAGTTCTTC.

Only one count was recorded for this clone. The DNA for the CDR3 is TGTGCCAGCAGGTATACTAGCGGGGGTTACAATGAGCAGTTCTTC. Its translation: CASRYTSGGYNEQFF. This chain uses TRBV7-9 with TRBJ2-1, with TRBD2 matching over 11 bases. The junction had 5 bases not matched to a gene; V was cut back by 6 bases and J by 4 bases. This CDR3 contains 15 residues. Germline CDR1 is SEHNR and CDR2 is FQNEAQ (reference sequence).

The rearrangement uses TRBV27 and TRBJ2-1; the D gene is possibly TRBD2 (6 bases). Germline V CDR1 and CDR2: MNHEY, SMNVEV (reference sequence). V lost 2 bases and J 3 bases, leaving 14 bases between the germline ends. The CDR3 has 16 residues. CDR3 nucleotide sequence: TGTGCCAGCAGTTTAGTTACGGGAGTCGGCTACAATGAGCAGTTCTTC. This encodes CASSLVTGVGYNEQFF.

The V and J genes are TRBV15 and TRBJ2-2; TRBD2 matches 10 bases. The V and J ends lost 5 bases and 3 bases, in that order; junction bases with no gene match: 9. CDR1 and CDR2 (germline): LNHNV, YYDKDF (reference sequence). The CDR3 contains 17 residues. CDR3 in DNA: TGTGCCACCAGCGGCCCGGGGACTAGCGAGTACACCGGGGAGCTGTTTTTT. This translates into CATSGPGTSEYTGELFF. Full variable domain (remainder filled in from reference TRBV15 and TRBJ2-2): DAMVIQNPRYQVTQFGKPVTLSCSQTLNHNVMYWYQQKSSQAPKLLFHYYDKDFNNEADTPDNFQSRRPNTSFCFLDIRSPGLGDTAMYLCATSGPGTSEYTGELFFGEGSRLTVL.

The chain is built from TRBV13 and TRBJ2-1, with TRBD2 as a possible D gene (5 bases). Trimming cost V 3 bases and J 7 bases, with 7 bases left between them. CDR3 length equals 12 residues. The V gene's germline CDR1 is PRHDT and CDR2 FYEKMQ (reference sequence). The CDR3 region has the DNA TGTGCCAGCAGCTTCTGGGAGAATGAGCAGTTCTTC. Encoded protein: CASSFWENEQFF.

The V and J genes are TRBV5-1 and TRBJ2-1; D may be TRBD1 (6 bases). CDR1 and CDR2 from the germline V gene are SGHRS and YFSETQ. CDR3 length: 15 amino acids. Trimming pared 4 bases from V and 2 bases from J, leaving 13 bases between. Here the CDR3 reads CASSLQGGAYNEQFF. In DNA form, the CDR3 reads TGCGCCAGCAGCCTACAGGGTGGGGCCTACAATGAGCAGTTCTTC.

The CDR3 DNA is TGTGCCAGCTCACCCCAACGTGAAGAGGAGCAGTTCTTC. This gives the protein CASSPQREEEQFF. The V and J genes are TRBV18 and TRBJ2-1; no definite D call. The V gene lost 3 bases and the J gene lost 10 bases, with 13 bases spanning the gap. Germline V gene sequence: CDR1 KGHSH, CDR2 LQKENI. This CDR3 region has 13 residues.

Turning to this clone: Within the sample, other DNA sequences also encode this same CDR3. The chain is built from TRBV9 and TRBJ2-1, with no clear D. CDR1 is SGDLS, CDR2 YYNGEE, per germline. The ends were cut back, 4 bases at V and 6 bases at J, with 5 bases in the middle. There are 11 residues in the CDR3. This chain's CDR3 is CASSPGNEQFF. CDR3 nucleotides: TGTGCCAGCAGCCCCGGCAATGAGCAGTTCTTC.